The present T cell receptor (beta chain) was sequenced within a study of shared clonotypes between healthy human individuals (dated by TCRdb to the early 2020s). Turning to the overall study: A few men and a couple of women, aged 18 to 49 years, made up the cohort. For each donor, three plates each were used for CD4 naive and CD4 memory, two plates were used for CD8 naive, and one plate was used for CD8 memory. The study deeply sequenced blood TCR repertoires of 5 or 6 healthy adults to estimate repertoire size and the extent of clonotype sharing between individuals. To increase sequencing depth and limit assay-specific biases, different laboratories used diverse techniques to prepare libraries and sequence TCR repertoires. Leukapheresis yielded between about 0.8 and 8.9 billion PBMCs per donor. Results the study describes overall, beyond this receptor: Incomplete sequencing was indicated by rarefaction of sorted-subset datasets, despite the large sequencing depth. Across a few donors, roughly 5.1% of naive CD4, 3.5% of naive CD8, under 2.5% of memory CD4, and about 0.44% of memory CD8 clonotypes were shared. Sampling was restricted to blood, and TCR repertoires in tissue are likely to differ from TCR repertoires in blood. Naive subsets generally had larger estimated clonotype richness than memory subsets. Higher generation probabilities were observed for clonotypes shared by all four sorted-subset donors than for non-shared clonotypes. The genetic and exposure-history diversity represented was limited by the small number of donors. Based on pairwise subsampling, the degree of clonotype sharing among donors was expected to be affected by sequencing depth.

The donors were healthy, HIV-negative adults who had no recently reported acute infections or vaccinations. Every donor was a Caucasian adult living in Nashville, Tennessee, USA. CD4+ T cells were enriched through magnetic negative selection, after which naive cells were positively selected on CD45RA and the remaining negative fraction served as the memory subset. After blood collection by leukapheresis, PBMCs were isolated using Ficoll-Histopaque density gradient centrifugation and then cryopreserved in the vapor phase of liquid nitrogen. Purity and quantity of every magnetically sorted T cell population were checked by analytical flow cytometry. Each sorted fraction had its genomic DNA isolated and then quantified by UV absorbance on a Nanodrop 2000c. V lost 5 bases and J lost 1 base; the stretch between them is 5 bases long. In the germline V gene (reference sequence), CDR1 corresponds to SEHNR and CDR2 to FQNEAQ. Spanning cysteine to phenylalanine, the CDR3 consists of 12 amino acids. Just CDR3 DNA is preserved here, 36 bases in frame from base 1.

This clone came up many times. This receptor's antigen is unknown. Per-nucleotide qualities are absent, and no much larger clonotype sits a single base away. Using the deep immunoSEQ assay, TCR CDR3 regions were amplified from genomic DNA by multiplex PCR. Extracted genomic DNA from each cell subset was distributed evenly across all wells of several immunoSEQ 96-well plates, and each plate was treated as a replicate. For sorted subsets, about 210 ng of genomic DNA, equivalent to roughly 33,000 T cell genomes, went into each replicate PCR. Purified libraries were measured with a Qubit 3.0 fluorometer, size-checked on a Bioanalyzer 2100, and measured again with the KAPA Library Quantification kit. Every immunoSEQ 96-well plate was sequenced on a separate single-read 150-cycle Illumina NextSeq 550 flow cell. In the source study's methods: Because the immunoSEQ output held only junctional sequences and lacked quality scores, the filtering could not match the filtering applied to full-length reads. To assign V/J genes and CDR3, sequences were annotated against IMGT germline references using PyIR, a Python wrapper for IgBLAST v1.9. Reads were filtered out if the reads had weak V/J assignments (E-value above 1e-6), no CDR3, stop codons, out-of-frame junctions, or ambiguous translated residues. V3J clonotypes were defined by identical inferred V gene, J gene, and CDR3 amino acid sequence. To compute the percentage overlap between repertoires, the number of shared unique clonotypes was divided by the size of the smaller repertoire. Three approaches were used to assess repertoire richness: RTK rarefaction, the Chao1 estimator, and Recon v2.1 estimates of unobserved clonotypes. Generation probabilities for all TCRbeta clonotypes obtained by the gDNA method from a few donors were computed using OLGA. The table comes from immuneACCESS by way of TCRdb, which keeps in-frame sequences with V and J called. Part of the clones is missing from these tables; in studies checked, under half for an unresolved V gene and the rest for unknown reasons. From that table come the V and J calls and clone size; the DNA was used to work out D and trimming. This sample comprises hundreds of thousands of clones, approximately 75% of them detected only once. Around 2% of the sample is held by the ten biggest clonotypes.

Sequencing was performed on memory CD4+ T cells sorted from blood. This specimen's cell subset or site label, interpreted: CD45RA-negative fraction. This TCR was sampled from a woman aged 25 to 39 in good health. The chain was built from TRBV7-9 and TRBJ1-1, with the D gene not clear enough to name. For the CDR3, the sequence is CASSRPNTEAFF. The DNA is TGTGCCAGCAGCCGGCCGAACACTGAAGCTTTCTTT.